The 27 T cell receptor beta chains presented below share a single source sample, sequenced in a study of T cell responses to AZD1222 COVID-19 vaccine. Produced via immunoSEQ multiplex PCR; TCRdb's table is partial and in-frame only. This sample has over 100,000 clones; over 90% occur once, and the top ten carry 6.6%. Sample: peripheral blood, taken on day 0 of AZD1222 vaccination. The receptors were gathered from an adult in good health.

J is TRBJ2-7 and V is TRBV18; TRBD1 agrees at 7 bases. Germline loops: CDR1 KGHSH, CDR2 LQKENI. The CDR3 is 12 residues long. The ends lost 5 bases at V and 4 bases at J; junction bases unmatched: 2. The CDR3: CASSGTAYEQYF. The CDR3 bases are TGTGCCAGCTCAGGGACAGCTTACGAGCAGTACTTC. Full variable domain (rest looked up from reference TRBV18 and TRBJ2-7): NAGVMQNPRHLVRRRGQEARLRCSPMKGHSHVYWYRQLPEEGLKFMVYLQKENIIDESGMPKERFSAEFPKEGPSILRIQQVVRGDSAAYFCASSGTAYEQYFGPGTRLTVT.

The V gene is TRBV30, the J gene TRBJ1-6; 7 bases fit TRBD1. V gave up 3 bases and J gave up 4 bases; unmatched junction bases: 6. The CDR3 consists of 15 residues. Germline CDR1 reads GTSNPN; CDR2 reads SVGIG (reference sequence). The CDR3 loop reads CAWSSTGNYNSPLHF. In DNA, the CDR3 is TGTGCCTGGAGCTCGACAGGGAATTATAATTCACCCCTCCACTTT.

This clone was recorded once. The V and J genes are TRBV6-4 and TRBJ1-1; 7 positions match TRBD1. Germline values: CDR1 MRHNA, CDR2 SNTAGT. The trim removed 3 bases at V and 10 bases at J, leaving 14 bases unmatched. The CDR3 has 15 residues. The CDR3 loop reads CASSESTGRGRVAFF. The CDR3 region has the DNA TGTGCCAGCAGTGAATCGACAGGGAGAGGGAGGGTAGCTTTCTTT.

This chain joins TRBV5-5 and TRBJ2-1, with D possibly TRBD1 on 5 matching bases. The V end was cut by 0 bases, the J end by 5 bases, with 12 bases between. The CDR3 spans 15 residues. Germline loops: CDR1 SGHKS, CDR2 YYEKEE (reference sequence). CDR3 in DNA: TGTGCCAGCAGCTTGGAATTAGGCAGGGACAATGAGCAGTTCTTC. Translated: CASSLELGRDNEQFF. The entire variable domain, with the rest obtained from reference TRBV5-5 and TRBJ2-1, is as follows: DAGVTQSPTHLIKTRGQQVTLRCSPISGHKSVSWYQQVLGQGPQFIFQYYEKEERGRGNFPDRFSARQFPNYSSELNVNALLLGDSALYLCASSLELGRDNEQFFGPGTRLTVL.

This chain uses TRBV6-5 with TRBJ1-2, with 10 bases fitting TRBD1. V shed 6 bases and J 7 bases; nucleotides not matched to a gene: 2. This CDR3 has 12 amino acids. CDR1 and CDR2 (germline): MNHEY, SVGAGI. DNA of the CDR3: TGTGCCAGCAGGACAGGGGGCATTGGCTACACCTTC. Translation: CASRTGGIGYTF.

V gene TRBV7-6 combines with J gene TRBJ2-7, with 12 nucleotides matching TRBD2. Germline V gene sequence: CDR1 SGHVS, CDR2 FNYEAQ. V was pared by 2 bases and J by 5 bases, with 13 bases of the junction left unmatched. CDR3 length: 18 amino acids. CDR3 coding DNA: TGTGCCAGCAGCTTACTACTAGCGGGAGGCCCATCCCCCCACGAGCAGTACTTC. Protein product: CASSLLLAGGPSPHEQYF.

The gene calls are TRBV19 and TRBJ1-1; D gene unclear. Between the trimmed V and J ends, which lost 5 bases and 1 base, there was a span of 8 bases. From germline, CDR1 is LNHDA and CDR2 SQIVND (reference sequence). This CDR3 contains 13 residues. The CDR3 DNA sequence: TGTGCCAGTAGTGTGCAGACGAACACTGAAGCTTTCTTT. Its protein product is CASSVQTNTEAFF.

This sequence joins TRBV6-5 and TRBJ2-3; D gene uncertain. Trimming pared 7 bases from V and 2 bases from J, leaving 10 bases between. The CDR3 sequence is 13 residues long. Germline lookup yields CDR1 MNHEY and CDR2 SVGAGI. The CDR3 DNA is TGTGCCAGCAATCAGCCCAACACAGATACGCAGTATTTT. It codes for CASNQPNTDTQYF.

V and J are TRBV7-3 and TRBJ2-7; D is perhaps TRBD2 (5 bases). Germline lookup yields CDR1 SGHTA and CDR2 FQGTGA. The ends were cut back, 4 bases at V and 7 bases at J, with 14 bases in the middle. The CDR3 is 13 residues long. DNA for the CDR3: TGTGCCAGCAGCTCAGGTTCAACGGGGGAGCAGTACTTC. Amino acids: CASSSGSTGEQYF.

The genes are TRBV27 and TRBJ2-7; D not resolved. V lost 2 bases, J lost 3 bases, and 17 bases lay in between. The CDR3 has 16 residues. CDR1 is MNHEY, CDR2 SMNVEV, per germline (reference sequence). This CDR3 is CASSLKGGGISYEQYF. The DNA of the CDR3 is TGTGCCAGCAGTTTAAAGGGCGGTGGAATTAGCTACGAGCAGTACTTC.

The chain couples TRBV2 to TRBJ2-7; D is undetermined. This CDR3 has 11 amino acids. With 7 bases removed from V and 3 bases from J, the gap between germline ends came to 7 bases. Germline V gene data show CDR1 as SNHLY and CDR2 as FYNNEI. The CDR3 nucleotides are TGTGCCAGCACGGAAATCTACGAGCAGTACTTC. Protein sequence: CASTEIYEQYF.

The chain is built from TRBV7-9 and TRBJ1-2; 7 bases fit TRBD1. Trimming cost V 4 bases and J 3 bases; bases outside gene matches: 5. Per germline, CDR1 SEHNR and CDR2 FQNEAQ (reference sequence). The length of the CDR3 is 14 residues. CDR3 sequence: CASSSAGTDYGYTF. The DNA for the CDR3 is TGTGCCAGCAGCTCTGCCGGGACAGACTATGGCTACACCTTC.

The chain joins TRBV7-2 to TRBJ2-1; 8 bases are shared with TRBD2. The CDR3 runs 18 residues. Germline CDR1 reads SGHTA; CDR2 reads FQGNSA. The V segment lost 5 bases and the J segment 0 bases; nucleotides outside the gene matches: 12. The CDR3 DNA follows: TGTGCCAGCAGCGGTGGTTTAAACGGGAGGGTCTCCTACAATGAGCAGTTCTTC. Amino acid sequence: CASSGGLNGRVSYNEQFF.

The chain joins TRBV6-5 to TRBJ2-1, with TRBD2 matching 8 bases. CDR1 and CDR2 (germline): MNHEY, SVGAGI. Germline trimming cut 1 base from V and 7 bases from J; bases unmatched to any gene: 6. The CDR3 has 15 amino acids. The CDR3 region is CASSYYREGQNEQFF. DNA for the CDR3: TGTGCCAGCAGTTACTACCGGGAGGGCCAGAATGAGCAGTTCTTC.

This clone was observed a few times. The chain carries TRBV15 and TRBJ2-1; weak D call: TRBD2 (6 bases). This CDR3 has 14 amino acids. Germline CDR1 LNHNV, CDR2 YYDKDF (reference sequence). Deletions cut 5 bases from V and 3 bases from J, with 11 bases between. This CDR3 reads CATSALRGYNEQFF. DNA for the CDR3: TGTGCCACCAGCGCCCTGCGGGGCTACAATGAGCAGTTCTTC. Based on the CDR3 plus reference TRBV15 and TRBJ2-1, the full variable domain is DAMVIQNPRYQVTQFGKPVTLSCSQTLNHNVMYWYQQKSSQAPKLLFHYYDKDFNNEADTPDNFQSRRPNTSFCFLDIRSPGLGDTAMYLCATSALRGYNEQFFGPGTRLTVL.

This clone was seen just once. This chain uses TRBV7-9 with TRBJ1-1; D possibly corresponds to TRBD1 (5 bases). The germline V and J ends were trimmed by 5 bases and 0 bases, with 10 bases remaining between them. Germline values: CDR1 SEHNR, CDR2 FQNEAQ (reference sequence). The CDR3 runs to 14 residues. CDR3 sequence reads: CASSPGFMNTEAFF. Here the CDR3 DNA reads TGTGCCAGCAGCCCAGGGTTTATGAACACTGAAGCTTTCTTT.

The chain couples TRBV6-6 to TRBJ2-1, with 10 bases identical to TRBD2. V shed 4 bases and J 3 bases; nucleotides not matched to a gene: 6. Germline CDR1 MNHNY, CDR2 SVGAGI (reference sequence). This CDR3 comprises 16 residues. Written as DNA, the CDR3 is TGTGCCAGCAGTTTTATGGGACTAGCGAGCTACAATGAGCAGTTCTTC. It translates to CASSFMGLASYNEQFF.

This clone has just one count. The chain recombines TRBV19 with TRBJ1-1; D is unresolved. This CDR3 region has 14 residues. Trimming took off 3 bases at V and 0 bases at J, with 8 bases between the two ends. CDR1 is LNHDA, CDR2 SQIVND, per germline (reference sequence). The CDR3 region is CASSIYGMNTEAFF. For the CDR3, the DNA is TGTGCCAGTAGTATTTACGGCATGAACACTGAAGCTTTCTTT. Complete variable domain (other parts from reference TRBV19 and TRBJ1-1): DGGITQSPKYLFRKEGQNVTLSCEQNLNHDAMYWYRQDPGQGLRLIYYSQIVNDFQKGDIAEGYSVSREKKESFPLTVTSAQKNPTAFYLCASSIYGMNTEAFFGQGTRLTVV.

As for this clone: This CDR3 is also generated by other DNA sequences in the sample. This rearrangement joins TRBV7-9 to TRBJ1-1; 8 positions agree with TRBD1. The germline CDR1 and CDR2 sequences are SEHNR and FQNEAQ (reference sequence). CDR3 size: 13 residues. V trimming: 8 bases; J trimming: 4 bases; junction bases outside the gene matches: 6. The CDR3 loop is CASGGQGRTEAFF. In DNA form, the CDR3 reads TGTGCCAGCGGAGGACAGGGACGCACTGAAGCTTTCTTT.

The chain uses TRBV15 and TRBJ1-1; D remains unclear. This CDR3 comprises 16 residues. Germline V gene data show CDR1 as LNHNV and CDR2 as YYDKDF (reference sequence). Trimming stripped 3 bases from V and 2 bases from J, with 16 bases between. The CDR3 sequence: CATSSTSDGLNTEAFF. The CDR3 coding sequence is TGTGCCACCAGCAGTACCTCGGACGGACTAAACACTGAAGCTTTCTTT.

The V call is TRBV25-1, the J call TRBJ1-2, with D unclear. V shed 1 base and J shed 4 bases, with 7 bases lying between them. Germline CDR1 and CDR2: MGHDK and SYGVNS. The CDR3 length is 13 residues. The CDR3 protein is CASSESPVYGYTF. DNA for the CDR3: TGTGCCAGCAGTGAATCGCCGGTCTATGGCTACACCTTC.

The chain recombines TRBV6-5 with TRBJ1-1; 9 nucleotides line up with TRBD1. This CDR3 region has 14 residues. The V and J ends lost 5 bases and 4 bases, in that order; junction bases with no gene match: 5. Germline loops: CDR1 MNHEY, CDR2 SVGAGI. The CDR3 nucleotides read TGTGCCAGCAGTAAACAGGGGGCTTTCACTGAAGCTTTCTTT. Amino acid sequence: CASSKQGAFTEAFF.

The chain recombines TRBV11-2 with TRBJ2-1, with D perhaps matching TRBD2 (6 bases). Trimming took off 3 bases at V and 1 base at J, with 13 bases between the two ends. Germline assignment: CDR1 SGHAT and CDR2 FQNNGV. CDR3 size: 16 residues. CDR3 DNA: TGTGCCAGCAGCTTGACAGCCAGCGGGTCCTACAATGAGCAGTTCTTC. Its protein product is CASSLTASGSYNEQFF.

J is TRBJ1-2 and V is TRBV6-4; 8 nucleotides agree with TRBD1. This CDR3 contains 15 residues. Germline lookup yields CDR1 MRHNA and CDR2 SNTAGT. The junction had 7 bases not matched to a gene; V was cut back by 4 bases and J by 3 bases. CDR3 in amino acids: CASSVRQGIDYGYTF. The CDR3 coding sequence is TGTGCCAGCAGTGTCAGACAGGGGATCGACTATGGCTACACCTTC.

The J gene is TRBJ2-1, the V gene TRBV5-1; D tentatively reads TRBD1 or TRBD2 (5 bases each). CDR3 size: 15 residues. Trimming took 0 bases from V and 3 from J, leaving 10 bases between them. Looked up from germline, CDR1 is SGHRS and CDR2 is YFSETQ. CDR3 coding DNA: TGCGCCAGCAGCTTGGGGAGGACATTCTACAATGAGCAGTTCTTC. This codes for CASSLGRTFYNEQFF.

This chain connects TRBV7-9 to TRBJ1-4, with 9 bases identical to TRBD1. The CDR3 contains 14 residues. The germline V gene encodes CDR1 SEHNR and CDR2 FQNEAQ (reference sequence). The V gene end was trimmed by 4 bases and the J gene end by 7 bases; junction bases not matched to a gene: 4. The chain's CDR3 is CASSSGQGGEKLFF. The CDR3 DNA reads TGTGCCAGCAGCTCGGGACAGGGTGGTGAAAAACTGTTTTTT.

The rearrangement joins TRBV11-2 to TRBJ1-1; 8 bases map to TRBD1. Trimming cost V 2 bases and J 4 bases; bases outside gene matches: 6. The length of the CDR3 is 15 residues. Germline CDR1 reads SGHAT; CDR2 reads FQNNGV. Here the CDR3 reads CASSLMTGVVTEAFF. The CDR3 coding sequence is TGTGCCAGCAGCTTAATGACAGGGGTGGTCACTGAAGCTTTCTTT.